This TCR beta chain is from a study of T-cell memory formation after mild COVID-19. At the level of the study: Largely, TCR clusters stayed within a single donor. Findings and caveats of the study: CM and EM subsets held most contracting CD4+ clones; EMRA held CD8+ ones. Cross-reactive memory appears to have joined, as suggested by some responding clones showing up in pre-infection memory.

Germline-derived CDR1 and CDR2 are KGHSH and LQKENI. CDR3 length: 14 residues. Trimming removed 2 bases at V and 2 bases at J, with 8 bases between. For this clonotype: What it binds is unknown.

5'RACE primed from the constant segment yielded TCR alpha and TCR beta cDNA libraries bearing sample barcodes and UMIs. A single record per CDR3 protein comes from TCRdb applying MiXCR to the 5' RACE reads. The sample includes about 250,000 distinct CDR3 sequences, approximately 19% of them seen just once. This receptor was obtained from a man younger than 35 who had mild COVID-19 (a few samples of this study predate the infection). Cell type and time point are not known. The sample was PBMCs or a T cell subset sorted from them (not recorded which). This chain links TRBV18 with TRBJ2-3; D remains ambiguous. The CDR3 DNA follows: TGTGCCAGCTCACCAGCAGGTATCACAGATACGCAGTATTTT. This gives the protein CASSPAGITDTQYF.